Listed here are 8 T cell receptor beta chains from one sample, sequenced in a study of blood T cells in healthy people across ages. A second PCR of roughly 7 to 11 cycles used a sample-barcoded 5' primer and a J-beta primer mix. TCRdb re-called the 5' RACE reads with MiXCR, one entry per CDR3 protein. The sample consists of more than 500,000 distinct CDR3 sequences, over 25% of them appearing once. The same data also contributed to another study, on T cells of mothers and their children.

The sequenced sample was blood. The origin of the receptors is a boy between 2 and 15 years old in good health.

The genes are TRBV14 and TRBJ2-5; D uncertain. V was trimmed by 1 base and J by 5 bases, leaving 14 bases between them. This CDR3 is built from 15 residues. The V gene's germline CDR1 is SGHDN and CDR2 FVKESK. Here the CDR3 reads CASSQVNGPVETQYF. CDR3 sequence (DNA): TGTGCCAGCAGCCAAGTAAACGGGCCTGTGGAGACCCAGTACTTC. Based on the CDR3 plus reference TRBV14 and TRBJ2-5, the full variable domain is EAGVTQFPSHSVIEKGQTVTLRCDPISGHDNLYWYRRVMGKEIKFLLHFVKESKQDESGMPNNRFLAERTGGTYSTLKVQPAELEDSGVYFCASSQVNGPVETQYFGPGTRLLVL.

There are a few counts of this clonotype. This may stem from a read error, because a much larger clone lies one nucleotide away. The gene calls are TRBV7-9 and TRBJ1-1; a possible D gene is TRBD1 (5 bases). CDR1 and CDR2 from the germline V gene are SEHNR and FQNEAQ (reference sequence). The CDR3 consists of 12 residues. Trimming took 3 bases from V and 6 from J, leaving 8 bases between them. The CDR3 region is CASSFGGAEAFF. The CDR3 DNA sequence: TGTGCCAGCAGCTTCGGGGGGGCTGAAGCTTTCTTT.

The chain employs TRBV14 and TRBJ1-2, with D unresolved. Germline V CDR1 and CDR2: SGHDN, FVKESK. V dropped 4 bases and J dropped 4 bases, with 13 bases sitting between them. CDR3 length: 14 amino acids. The CDR3 DNA sequence: TGTGCCAGCAGCCCGATCATTGGCTCCTATGGCTACACCTTC. Translated, it gives CASSPIIGSYGYTF. Variable domain in full (rest from reference TRBV14 and TRBJ1-2): EAGVTQFPSHSVIEKGQTVTLRCDPISGHDNLYWYRRVMGKEIKFLLHFVKESKQDESGMPNNRFLAERTGGTYSTLKVQPAELEDSGVYFCASSPIIGSYGYTFGSGTRLTVV.

A note on this clonotype: Germline is not matched at one junction end, which may reflect a read error. The DNA of the CDR3 is TGTGCCAGCAGCGCCCAGAACCAAGAGACCCGGTACTTC. This sequence encodes CASSAQNQETRYF. The chain carries TRBV9 and TRBJ2-5; D gene unclear. The CDR3 totals 13 residues. The V gene's germline CDR1 is SGDLS and CDR2 YYNGEE.

This clonotype was counted between two and nine times. One end of the junction does not line up with germline, which may come from a read error. The chain uses TRBV7-9 and TRBJ2-3; D possibly uses TRBD1 or TRBD2 (5 bases each). This CDR3 spans 15 amino acids. Germline V lookup: CDR1 SEHNR, CDR2 FQNEAQ (reference sequence). The DNA of the CDR3 is TGTGCCAGCAGCCTCGAGGGGCGGAGCACAGGTACGCAGTATTTT. Protein: CASSLEGRSTGTQYF.

This chain connects TRBV15 to TRBJ2-2; no firm D call. The CDR3 length is 15 residues. Trimming took off 6 bases at V and 4 bases at J, with 15 bases between the two ends. The germline gives CDR1 LNHNV, CDR2 YYDKDF (reference sequence). The CDR3: CATRDVAPSTGELFF. The DNA of the CDR3 is TGTGCCACCAGAGACGTAGCCCCTAGCACCGGGGAGCTGTTTTTT.

The chain uses TRBV29-1 and TRBJ2-7, with D perhaps TRBD1 (8 bases). V lost 7 bases and J 4 bases, leaving 20 bases between the germline ends. Germline CDR1 is SQVTM and CDR2 is ANQGSEA. The CDR3 is 14 residues long. CDR3: CSANFGQGGYEQYF. As DNA, the CDR3 is TGCAGCGCGAACTTCGGACAGGGAGGGTACGAGCAGTACTTC.

Only a few counts were recorded for this clonotype. A much bigger clone sits one base away, suggesting this may be a read error. Since the CDR3 does not end with the conserved phenylalanine or tryptophan, this likely comes from a read error. J is TRBJ1-2 and V is TRBV7-3, with 9 positions matching TRBD1. Germline loops: CDR1 SGHTA, CDR2 FQGTGA. The CDR3 consists of 18 residues. The V gene end was trimmed by 1 base and the J gene end by 8 bases; junction bases not matched to a gene: 17. CDR3 protein: CASSLNGAGTGIGEGYTL. CDR3 coding DNA: TGTGCCAGCAGCTTAAATGGAGCCGGGACAGGGATAGGGGAAGGCTACACCCTC.